Listed here are 9 T cell receptor beta chains from one sample, sequenced in a study of CD4 T cells in relation to SARS-CoV-2 and coronaviruses. Clones were sequenced by immunoSEQ multiplex PCR, and TCRdb holds only the in-frame ones, with some missing. The sample shows 55,000 to 70,000 clones, 80% to 95% of them seen only once. CD4+ T cells from unexposed donors were obtained before the COVID-19 pandemic (2011-2018). The sequenced sample was naive CD4+ T cells from PBMCs. Subset given: naive CD4+ T cells isolated by negative enrichment. The receptors were gathered from a human donor in good health.

This chain links TRBV25-1 with TRBJ2-1; perhaps D is TRBD1 or TRBD2 (5 bases each). V lost 3 bases and J 5 bases, leaving 14 bases between the germline ends. The CDR3 has 15 amino acids. CDR1 is MGHDK, CDR2 SYGVNS, per germline. The CDR3 DNA reads TGTGCCAGCAGTGACCCAGGGACCGGGGACAATGAGCAGTTCTTC. This sequence encodes CASSDPGTGDNEQFF.

The chain recombines TRBV12-2 with TRBJ2-2; the D call TRBD1 from the table was never checked on the DNA. TRBV12-2 is listed as a pseudogene. The CDR3 extends over 16 amino acids. The CDR3 DNA is TGTGCAAGTCGCTTAGATCAGGGCACCAACACCGGGGAGCTGTTTTTT. Translated, it gives CASRLDQGTNTGELFF.

The CDR3 protein is CATSDSIRAGGRWDTQYF. The CDR3 coding sequence is TGTGCCACCAGTGATTCGATAAGAGCGGGGGGGAGGTGGGATACGCAGTATTTT. The chain links TRBV24-1 to TRBJ2-3, with 10 bases identical to TRBD2. Germline V gene lookup returns CDR1 KGHDR and CDR2 SFDVKD. CDR3 length equals 18 residues. The V gene end was trimmed by 2 bases and the J gene end by 6 bases; junction bases not matched to a gene: 13.

This chain uses TRBV7-2 with TRBJ2-1, with D maybe TRBD1 (5 bases). This CDR3 comprises 13 residues. Per the germline V gene, CDR1 is SGHTA and CDR2 is FQGNSA. The V gene lost 3 bases and the J gene lost 3 bases, with 6 bases spanning the gap. DNA of the CDR3: TGTGCCAGCAGCTTCGACAGCTACAATGAGCAGTTCTTC. Encoded protein: CASSFDSYNEQFF.

The chain recombines TRBV5-6 with TRBJ2-6; no clear D. This CDR3 is 16 amino acids long. Trimming took off 0 bases at V and 1 base at J, with 8 bases between the two ends. Germline CDR1 SGHDT, CDR2 YYEEEE. This CDR3 reads CASSLVGLSGANVLTF. The CDR3 nucleotides read TGTGCCAGCAGCTTGGTGGGGTTGTCTGGGGCCAACGTCCTGACTTTC.

CDR3 sequence (DNA): TGTGCCAGCACCGGGACAGTGGCCTACGAGCAGTACTTC. Protein: CASTGTVAYEQYF. The chain carries TRBV28 and TRBJ2-7; TRBD1 aligns across 7 bases. Germline CDR1 is MDHEN and CDR2 is SYDVKM. V shed 7 bases, J shed 2 bases, and the junction held 5 bases outside the gene matches. This CDR3 is 13 amino acids long.

The chain carries TRBV27 and TRBJ2-1, with D maybe TRBD2 (5 bases). Germline V lookup: CDR1 MNHEY, CDR2 SMNVEV (reference sequence). CDR3 length equals 15 residues. Trimming pared 7 bases from V and 1 base from J, leaving 14 bases between. CDR3 sequence reads: CASTSLSGSYNEQFF. CDR3 sequence (DNA): TGTGCCAGCACCTCTCTAAGCGGTTCCTACAATGAGCAGTTCTTC.

The J gene is TRBJ2-1, the V gene TRBV12-3 or TRBV12-4; a possible D gene is TRBD2 (5 bases). The germline V and J ends were trimmed by 6 bases and 7 bases, with 13 bases remaining between them. The CDR3 contains 13 residues. The CDR3 loop is CASRAREWNEQFF. CDR3 coding DNA: TGTGCCAGCAGGGCGAGGGAGTGGAATGAGCAGTTCTTC.

CDR3 sequence: CASSLDGGQGLEQYF. The DNA of the CDR3 is TGCGCCAGCAGCTTGGACGGCGGACAGGGCTTGGAGCAGTACTTC. The chain recombines TRBV5-1 with TRBJ2-7; the match to TRBD1 covers 8 bases. J gave up 7 bases and V 0 bases, and 9 bases lay outside the gene matches. The CDR3 has 15 residues. The germline gives CDR1 SGHRS, CDR2 YFSETQ.